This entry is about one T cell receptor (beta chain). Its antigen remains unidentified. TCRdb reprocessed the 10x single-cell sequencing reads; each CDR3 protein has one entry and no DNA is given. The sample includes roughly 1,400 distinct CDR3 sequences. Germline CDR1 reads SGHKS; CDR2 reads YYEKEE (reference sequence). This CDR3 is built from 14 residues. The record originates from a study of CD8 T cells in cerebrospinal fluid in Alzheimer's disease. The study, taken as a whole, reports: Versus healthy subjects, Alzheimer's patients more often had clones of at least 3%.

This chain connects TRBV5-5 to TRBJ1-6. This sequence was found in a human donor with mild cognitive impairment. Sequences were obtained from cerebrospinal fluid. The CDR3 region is CASSRQTRNSPLHF.